This TCR beta chain emerged from a study of tumor-infiltrating lymphocytes in primary liver carcinoma. Across the whole study: Men as well as women, aged 30 to 69 years, made up the patients.

Findings and caveats of the study: Tumor samples exhibited a significantly greater top-250-clone fraction than blood samples (p = 0.039).

As regards this clonotype: The antigen is undetermined.

A primer in the constant region served to generate TCR beta cDNA from approximately 500 ng of total RNA. TCR beta libraries came from three nested multiplex PCR rounds using slightly modified ARM-PCR. It was with TRBV1-TRBV30 forward primers and a C-beta reverse primer that the first two PCR rounds were run, at roughly 11 cycles each. TCRdb itself ran the multiplex PCR reads through MiXCR, one entry per CDR3 protein. Among about 120,000 distinct CDR3 sequences, 50% to 70% were seen once, and the ten largest hold 9.3%. Trimming cost V 5 bases and J 10 bases; bases outside gene matches: 10. This CDR3 spans 15 amino acids. Germline V gene sequence: CDR1 PRHDT, CDR2 FYEKMQ (reference sequence). Investigators took RNA and DNA out together from about 19-30 mg of unsorted bulk tissue. Patients had chronic HBV infection and were treatment-naive. Researchers took samples from five separate regions of each tumor.

The J gene is TRBJ1-4, the V gene TRBV13; 10 nucleotides line up with TRBD1. The TCR originated in an older woman with primary liver carcinoma and hepatitis B virus infection. Sequences were obtained from liver tumor tissue from sampling region 1. Noted subset: tumor region T1, superior pole. The CDR3 DNA reads as TGTGCCAGCAGCAAAGGACAGGGGGGGGGTGGAAAACTGTTTTTT. Protein product: CASSKGQGGGGKLFF. The variable domain in full, completed from reference TRBV13 and TRBJ1-4, reads AAGVIQSPRHLIKEKRETATLKCYPIPRHDTVYWYQQGPGQDPQFLISFYEKMQSDKGSIPDRFSAQQFSDYHSELNMSSLELGDSALYFCASSKGQGGGGKLFFGSGTQLSVL.